This entry lists 9 T cell receptor beta chains sequenced from one sample in a study of regulatory T cells in long-lasting Graves disease (dated by TCRdb to the early 2020s). Read against the paper, the sample's time point label means: newly diagnosed GD, antithyroid drugs for less than 3 months. RNA was extracted from PBMCs in TRIzol for both TCR sequencing and RNA sequencing. Libraries were constructed by multiplex PCR. The sample was run on an Illumina HiSeq 4000. iRepertoire HTBI primers and Arm-PCR amplification of CDR3 regions were used to construct TCR beta libraries. TCRdb's own reprocessing of the public reads used fastp at Q25 and MiXCR and kept productive beta chains. CDR3 protein sequences are deduplicated, and each keeps its most common genes and DNA. In all, the sample holds 680,000 or so distinct CDR3 sequences, and roughly 15% of those were seen once. Of the sample, 18% is held by the ten largest clones.

The sample was also reused in another study, on T cells in Graves' hyperthyroidism and ophthalmopathy.

Sequencing used peripheral blood mononuclear cells (PBMCs), obtained at new diagnosis, from a patient treated with antithyroid drugs. The receptors stem from a woman aged 25-40 years with Graves disease. Donor details come from another sample of the same person, matched by shared clones.

This clonotype came up many times. The chain employs TRBV5-1 and TRBJ2-1; 7 nucleotides line up with TRBD1. J lost 9 bases, V lost 2 bases, and 8 bases had no gene match. Per the germline V gene, CDR1 is SGHRS and CDR2 is YFSETQ. The CDR3 is 14 amino acids. CDR3 residues: CASSFLGTGAEQFF. The DNA for the CDR3 is TGCGCCAGCAGCTTCCTGGGAACAGGGGCTGAGCAGTTCTTC.

This chain joins TRBV5-4 and TRBJ2-1, with 8 bases identical to TRBD1. V lost 2 bases and J lost 7; bases outside the gene matches: 5. This CDR3 has 14 residues. Germline CDR1 and CDR2: SGHNT and YYREEE (reference sequence). CDR3 nucleotide sequence: TGTGCCAGCAGCTTCCGGGACAGGAATAATGAGCAGTTCTTC. Translated, it gives CASSFRDRNNEQFF.

Comments on this clonotype: A far larger clone is off by one base, so a read error is likely. The chain couples TRBV28 to TRBJ1-5; D uncertain. V lost 3 bases, J lost 6 bases, and 12 bases lay in between. The CDR3 has 14 residues. Germline CDR1 and CDR2: MDHEN and SYDVKM. CDR3 residues: CASSLSKGSQPQHF. The CDR3 DNA is TGTGCCAGCAGTTTGTCAAAGGGCAGTCAGCCCCAGCATTTT.

The rearrangement joins TRBV29-1 to TRBJ2-1; tentative D call: TRBD1 (5 bases). The CDR3 contains 11 residues. The germline CDR1 and CDR2 sequences are SQVTM and ANQGSEA. CDR3: CTSQVRDEQFF. CDR3 nucleotides: TGCACGTCGCAAGTCAGGGATGAGCAGTTCTTC.

This clonotype was picked up a small number of times. The V gene is TRBV2, the J gene TRBJ2-6, with TRBD2 as a possible D gene (5 bases). The CDR3 has 16 residues. The germline V gene has CDR1 SNHLY and CDR2 FYNNEI. Trimming took off 6 bases at V and 0 bases at J, with 12 bases between the two ends. The CDR3 DNA reads TGTGCCAGCAGCCGGGAAGGAGGCTCTGGGGCCAACGTCCTGACTTTC. It codes for CASSREGGSGANVLTF. Full variable domain (outside the CDR3, taken from reference TRBV2 and TRBJ2-6): EPEVTQTPSHQVTQMGQEVILRCVPISNHLYFYWYRQILGQKVEFLVSFYNNEISEKSEIFDDQFSVERPDGSNFTLKIRSTKLEDSAMYFCASSREGGSGANVLTFGAGSRLTVL.

There are many counts of this clonotype. The rearrangement links TRBV30 to TRBJ1-1; weak D call: TRBD1 (5 bases). The length of the CDR3 is 14 residues. Germline V gene lookup returns CDR1 GTSNPN and CDR2 SVGIG (reference sequence). Trimming took off 4 bases at V and 1 base at J, with 13 bases between the two ends. The CDR3 here is CAWIVQGKNTEAFF. CDR3 nucleotides: TGTGCCTGGATCGTCCAGGGTAAGAACACTGAAGCTTTCTTT.

This clonotype was detected many times. This chain uses TRBV28 with TRBJ2-5; no reliable D call. The CDR3 consists of 15 residues. CDR1 and CDR2 from the germline V gene are MDHEN and SYDVKM. Trimming took 6 bases from V and 1 from J, leaving 15 bases between them. The CDR3, as DNA: TGTGCCAGCAGCCGTGGACGAGCTCTCCAAGAGACCCAGTACTTC. Translation gives CASSRGRALQETQYF.

In this sample, this clonotype turned up many times. This chain uses TRBV3-1 with TRBJ2-5, with 8 bases identical to TRBD1. V lost 1 base to trimming and J lost 5 bases; unmatched junction nucleotides: 6. This CDR3 has 15 residues. CDR1 and CDR2 from the germline V gene are LGHDT and YNNKEL (reference sequence). Here the CDR3 reads CASSQARQGRETQYF. The DNA for the CDR3 is TGTGCCAGCAGCCAAGCCAGACAGGGGAGGGAGACCCAGTACTTC.

Many counts were recorded for this clonotype. This chain uses TRBV28 with TRBJ2-3, with D possibly matching TRBD1 (5 bases). The CDR3 covers 14 residues. The germline V and J ends were trimmed by 2 bases and 3 bases, with 9 bases remaining between them. CDR1 and CDR2 (germline): MDHEN, SYDVKM. CDR3 sequence (DNA): TGTGCCAGCAGTTTACCTTACAGGACAGATACGCAGTATTTT. Amino acids: CASSLPYRTDTQYF.